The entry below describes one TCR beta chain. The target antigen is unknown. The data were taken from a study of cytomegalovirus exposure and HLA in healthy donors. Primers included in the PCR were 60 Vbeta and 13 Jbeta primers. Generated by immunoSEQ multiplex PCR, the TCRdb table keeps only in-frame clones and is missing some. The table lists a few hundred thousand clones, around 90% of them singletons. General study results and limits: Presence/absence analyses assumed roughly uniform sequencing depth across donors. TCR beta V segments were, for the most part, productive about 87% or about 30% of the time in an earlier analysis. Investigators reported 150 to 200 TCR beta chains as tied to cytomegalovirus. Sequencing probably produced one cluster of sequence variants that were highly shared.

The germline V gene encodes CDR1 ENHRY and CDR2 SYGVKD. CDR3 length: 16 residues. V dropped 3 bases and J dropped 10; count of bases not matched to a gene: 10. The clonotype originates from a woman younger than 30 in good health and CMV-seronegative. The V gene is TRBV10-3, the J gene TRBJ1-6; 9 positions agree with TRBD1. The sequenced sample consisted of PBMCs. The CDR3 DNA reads TGTGCCATCAGTGAAATCGGGACAGGGTCCGGGTCACCCCTCCACTTT. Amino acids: CAISEIGTGSGSPLHF.